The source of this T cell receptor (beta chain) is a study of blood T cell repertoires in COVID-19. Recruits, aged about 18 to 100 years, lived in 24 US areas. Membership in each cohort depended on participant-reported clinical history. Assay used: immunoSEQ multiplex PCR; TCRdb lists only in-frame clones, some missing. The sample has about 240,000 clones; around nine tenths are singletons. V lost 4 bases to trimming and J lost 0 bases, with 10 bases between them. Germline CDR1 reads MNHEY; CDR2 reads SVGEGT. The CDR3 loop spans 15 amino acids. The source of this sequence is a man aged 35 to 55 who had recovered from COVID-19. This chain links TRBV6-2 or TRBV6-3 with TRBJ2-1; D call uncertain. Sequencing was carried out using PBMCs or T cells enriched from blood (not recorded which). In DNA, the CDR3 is TGTGCCAGCAGTTTTGAGACGGGCTCCTACAATGAGCAGTTCTTC. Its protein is CASSFETGSYNEQFF.